Sequencing of this TCR beta chain was carried out in a study of cytomegalovirus exposure and HLA in healthy donors. Study-level points and caveats: The study labeled 150 to 200 TCR beta chains cytomegalovirus-associated. In vitro confirmation showed a few CMV-associated chains to be CMV antigen specific.

The method was immunoSEQ multiplex PCR; TCRdb's version includes in-frame clones alone and lacks a portion of them. Here the sample spans 250,000 to 400,000 clones, approximately 90% being singletons. Donors came from a validation cohort of over 100 subjects, distinct from the first 666-subject cohort. As concerns this clone: What it recognizes is unknown.

This TCR derives from a woman in her twenties or thirties in good health and CMV-seropositive. The sample was PBMCs.

CDR3 sequence reads: CASGLHRGRLAGDETGELFF. In nucleotides, the CDR3 is TGTGCTAGTGGTTTGCACAGGGGGAGACTAGCGGGAGACGAAACCGGGGAGCTGTTTTTT. This chain joins TRBV12-5 and TRBJ2-2; 12 positions agree with TRBD2. Germline CDR1 and CDR2: LGHNT and FRNRAP. This CDR3 region has 20 residues. V shed 2 bases and J 5 bases; nucleotides not matched to a gene: 15.